What follows are 14 T cell receptor beta chains derived from one specimen sequenced in a study of graft-versus-host responses after intestinal transplantation. TCRdb's table, derived via immunoSEQ multiplex PCR, lists solely in-frame clones and lacks some. Counted here are about 26,000 clones, around 80% occurring once; the ten biggest clones make up about 0.7%. No antigen is known for these receptors. This specimen consisted of unstimulated CD4+ T cells sorted from spleen or lymph node cells, obtained before intestinal transplant. The source is a human donor who received an intestinal transplant.

This rearrangement joins TRBV5-1 to TRBJ1-2, with 9 bases aligning to TRBD1. V lost 5 bases, J lost 2 bases, and 7 bases stayed unmatched. The CDR3 length is 15 residues. Germline-derived CDR1 and CDR2 are SGHRS and YFSETQ. Written as DNA, the CDR3 is TGCGCCAGCAGGCCAACAGGGGGCGCAAACTATGGCTACACCTTC. Amino acids: CASRPTGGANYGYTF.

The chain couples TRBV25-1 to TRBJ1-2, with a possible D match to TRBD1 (6 bases). CDR1 and CDR2 (germline): MGHDK, SYGVNS. With 6 bases removed from V and 8 bases from J, the gap between germline ends came to 10 bases. The CDR3 covers 11 residues. In DNA form, the CDR3 reads TGTGCCAGCAGCCACAGGGACGGCTACACCTTC. Its translation: CASSHRDGYTF.

The V and J genes are TRBV5-5 and TRBJ1-2, with 7 bases that match TRBD1. This CDR3 contains 14 residues. V was clipped by 6 bases and J by 4 bases; unmatched bases: 9. Germline CDR1 is SGHKS and CDR2 is YYEKEE (reference sequence). CDR3 DNA: TGTGCCAGCACCCGGGGAGGGGGCGGCTATGGCTACACCTTC. This encodes CASTRGGGGYGYTF.

The rearrangement joins TRBV7-9 to TRBJ2-7; 12 bases are shared with TRBD2. The V and J ends lost 5 bases and 4 bases, in that order; junction bases with no gene match: 9. The V gene's germline CDR1 is SEHNR and CDR2 FQNEAQ (reference sequence). The CDR3 has 16 amino acids. The CDR3 DNA is TGTGCCAGCAGCCCGACTAGCGGGAGCTTCCCATACGAGCAGTACTTC. It specifies CASSPTSGSFPYEQYF.

The CDR3 loop is CASSTSGGAGETQYF. Here the CDR3 DNA reads TGTGCCAGCTCAACTAGCGGGGGGGCCGGTGAGACCCAGTACTTC. The chain combines TRBV6-5 with TRBJ2-5, with 13 bases lining up with TRBD2. The CDR3 is made up of 15 amino acids. Germline V gene lookup returns CDR1 MNHEY and CDR2 SVGAGI. The J segment lost 5 bases and the V segment lost 8 bases, leaving 8 bases of the junction unmatched.

This clone was counted between two and nine times. The chain couples TRBV10-3 to TRBJ1-6, with a possible D match to TRBD1 (5 bases). CDR3 length: 13 amino acids. The V gene's germline CDR1 is ENHRY and CDR2 SYGVKD. The ends were cut back, 10 bases at V and 6 bases at J, with 13 bases in the middle. Here the CDR3 DNA reads TGTGCCACAACCCCGGGGGTTAATTCACCCCTCCACTTT. As protein: CATTPGVNSPLHF.

This clone has more than one count but fewer than ten. The chain is built from TRBV6-1 and TRBJ2-7, with 8 bases identical to TRBD1. Germline values: CDR1 MNHNS, CDR2 SASEGT. V lost 6 bases to trimming and J lost 2 bases; unmatched junction nucleotides: 6. The CDR3 sequence is 14 residues long. CDR3 region: CASRWGTGAYEQYF. The CDR3 DNA is TGTGCCAGCAGATGGGGGACAGGAGCCTACGAGCAGTACTTC.

This clone was seen a few times. The chain couples TRBV18 to TRBJ1-1, with no clear D. The CDR3 covers 14 residues. Trimming cost V 3 bases and J 0 bases, with 8 bases left between them. Germline V gene sequence: CDR1 KGHSH, CDR2 LQKENI. The CDR3 DNA follows: TGTGCCAGCTCACCGAAGAGCGTGAACACTGAAGCTTTCTTT. It yields the protein CASSPKSVNTEAFF.

The chain links TRBV4-1 to TRBJ1-1; D unclear. V was trimmed by 1 base and J by 4 bases, leaving 7 bases between them. Germline V CDR1 and CDR2: MGHRA, YSYEKL. The CDR3 covers 13 residues. DNA for the CDR3: TGCGCCAGCAGCCAAGCTCTTTCCACTGAAGCTTTCTTT. This gives the protein CASSQALSTEAFF.

The chain couples TRBV4-1 to TRBJ2-3; 11 bases map to TRBD2. Trimming removed 0 bases from V and 6 bases from J; junction bases left unmatched: 2. The CDR3 contains 15 residues. CDR1 and CDR2 (germline): MGHRA, YSYEKL. CDR3 amino acids: CASSQELAGVDTQYF. The CDR3 DNA is TGCGCCAGCAGCCAAGAACTAGCGGGAGTTGATACGCAGTATTTT.

The V call is TRBV30, the J call TRBJ2-3; 7 bases are shared with TRBD1. The CDR3 totals 15 residues. Germline V gene data show CDR1 as GTSNPN and CDR2 as SVGIG (reference sequence). The J segment lost 1 base and the V segment lost 1 base, leaving 5 bases of the junction unmatched. CDR3 DNA: TGTGCCTGGAGTGCCGACAGGGTCCGCACAGATACGCAGTATTTT. The encoded protein is CAWSADRVRTDTQYF.

The chain combines TRBV20-1 with TRBJ2-7, with D maybe TRBD2 (6 bases). V lost 6 bases to trimming and J lost 5 bases, with 11 bases between them. The CDR3 extends over 11 amino acids. Germline CDR1 DFQATT, CDR2 SNEGSKA (reference sequence). CDR3 region: CSAQEGNEQYF. The DNA of the CDR3 is TGCAGTGCGCAGGAGGGGAACGAGCAGTACTTC.

The gene calls are TRBV21-1 and TRBJ2-7; the table's D call TRBD1 went unverified against the DNA. TRBV21-1 is a known pseudogene. The CDR3 totals 13 residues. The CDR3 loop is CASSPRTVNEQYF. The CDR3 bases are TGTGCCAGCAGCCCCCGGACAGTTAACGAGCAGTACTTC.

The CDR3 protein is CASSLVRQGGQPQHF. The CDR3 DNA follows: TGCGCCAGCAGCTTGGTGAGACAGGGTGGTCAGCCCCAGCATTTT. The genes are TRBV5-1 and TRBJ1-5; TRBD1 matches 7 bases. V shed 0 bases and J 6 bases; nucleotides not matched to a gene: 6. Germline assignment: CDR1 SGHRS and CDR2 YFSETQ. There are 15 residues in the CDR3.